The rows below give T cell receptor beta chains drawn from one sample of a study of T cell changes during pregnancy in multiple sclerosis. Using immunoSEQ multiplex PCR, the repertoire was profiled, and TCRdb retains in-frame clones only, with some absent. The sample yields about 50,000 clones, over 80% seen once. The sample here was CD4+ T cells from peripheral blood mononuclear cells, taken in the third trimester of pregnancy. These receptor sequences come from a female donor with multiple sclerosis, enrolled in a pregnancy study. CDR3s include the opening cysteine and the closing phenylalanine or tryptophan. The order of the fields is D gene, clone size, J gene, V gene, CDR3 protein, CDR3 DNA. A D gene is named only where the DNA matches it firmly. Some rows have no size entry. The others give once, few or many, or a class for an expanded clone.

>.|.|TRBJ1-4|TRBV2
CASRPSGAREKLFF
TGTGCCAGCAGGCCATCAGGGGCGCGGGAAAAACTGTTTTTT
>TRBD2|once|TRBJ2-4|TRBV4-1
CASSQARTSGEGIQYF
TGCGCCAGCAGCCAAGCCAGGACTAGCGGGGAGGGCATTCAGTACTTC
>TRBD2|.|TRBJ2-1|TRBV15
CATSRGGGQSNEQFF
TGTGCCACCAGCAGGGGGGGAGGGCAGTCGAATGAGCAGTTCTTC
>TRBD1|.|TRBJ1-1|TRBV7-2
CASSLLSGTGEAFF
TGTGCCAGCAGCTTATTGAGTGGGACAGGAGAAGCTTTCTTT
>TRBD1|.|TRBJ1-4|TRBV29-1
CSVEGTGTGNEKLFF
TGCAGCGTTGAGGGCACCGGGACAGGGAATGAAAAACTGTTTTTT
>TRBD1|.|TRBJ1-4|TRBV19
CASSPLQGQGDEKLFF
TGTGCCAGTAGCCCTCTCCAGGGACAGGGGGATGAAAAACTGTTTTTT
>TRBD1|.|TRBJ1-5|TRBV15
CATAPDRGYQPQHF
TGTGCCACCGCCCCGGACAGGGGTTATCAGCCCCAGCATTTT
>TRBD2|.|TRBJ2-1|TRBV5-6
CASSLLAGNEQFF
TGTGCCAGCAGCTTACTAGCGGGGAATGAGCAGTTCTTC
>.|.|TRBJ2-5|TRBV18
CASSPLVRNQETQYF
TGTGCCAGCTCACCACTGGTCAGGAACCAAGAGACCCAGTACTTC
>TRBD1|.|TRBJ2-7|TRBV7-8
CASSSQLGTAYEQYF
TGTGCCAGCAGCTCTCAATTAGGGACAGCCTACGAGCAGTACTTC
>TRBD1|.|TRBJ2-2|TRBV11-2
CASSPQGANTGELFF
TGTGCCAGCAGCCCGCAGGGGGCCAACACCGGGGAGCTGTTTTTT
>TRBD2|once|TRBJ2-3|TRBV10-1
CASSGAGTSLDTQYF
TGCGCCAGCAGCGGCGCCGGGACTAGTTTAGATACGCAGTATTTT
>.|.|TRBJ2-3|TRBV7-2
CASSAQTGITDTQYF
TGTGCCAGCAGCGCCCAGACAGGTATCACAGATACGCAGTATTTT
>TRBD1|once|TRBJ1-6|TRBV7-2
CASSPDRVSPLHF
TGTGCCAGCAGCCCGGACAGGGTTTCACCCCTCCACTTT
>TRBD1|.|TRBJ1-2|TRBV9
CASSVVPTADRAGYGYTF
TGTGCCAGCAGCGTAGTCCCTACAGCTGACAGGGCAGGCTATGGCTACACCTTC
>.|.|TRBJ2-1|TRBV11-2
CASSSQGVRMNEQFF
TGTGCCAGCAGCTCCCAAGGGGTTCGGATGAATGAGCAGTTCTTC
>.|.|TRBJ1-3|TRBV4-3
CASSQEVGVTIYF
TGCGCCAGCAGCCAAGAGGTCGGAGTCACCATATATTTT
>TRBD2|.|TRBJ2-7|TRBV9
CASSVGQGGYEQYF
TGTGCCAGCAGCGTAGGGCAGGGAGGGTACGAGCAGTACTTC
>.|.|TRBJ2-5|TRBV27
CASSLWSTGRGGSKETQYF
TGTGCCAGCAGTTTATGGTCAACTGGGAGGGGGGGCTCCAAAGAGACCCAGTACTTC
>TRBD2|.|TRBJ2-7|TRBV29-1
CSRPTRGGPSYEQYF
TGCAGCCGCCCTACCCGGGGGGGGCCCTCCTACGAGCAGTACTTC
>TRBD1|.|TRBJ2-4|TRBV7-2
CASSETGEWNIQYF
TGTGCCAGCAGCGAGACAGGGGAATGGAACATTCAGTACTTC
>TRBD1|.|TRBJ1-4|TRBV30
CAWRDRGSEKLFF
TGTGCCTGGAGGGACAGGGGGTCGGAAAAACTGTTTTTT
>TRBD2|.|TRBJ2-3|TRBV5-4
CASSLRSGGISTDTQYF
TGTGCCAGCAGCTTGAGGAGCGGGGGGATTAGCACAGATACGCAGTATTTT
>TRBD2|.|TRBJ2-7|TRBV12-5
CASGLALAGGVYEQYF
TGTGCTAGTGGTTTGGCTCTAGCGGGGGGTGTGTACGAGCAGTACTTC
>.|.|TRBJ1-5|TRBV30
CAWNSGEGQPQHF
TGTGCCTGGAACTCGGGGGAAGGTCAGCCCCAGCATTTT
>.|.|TRBJ1-1|TRBV7-2
CASSLETSSWAPSNTEAFF
TGTGCCAGCAGCTTAGAAACGTCGTCCTGGGCCCCCTCGAACACTGAAGCTTTCTTT
>.|.|TRBJ1-1|TRBV18
CASSYSEAGDTEAFF
TGTGCCAGCTCGTACTCCGAGGCCGGGGACACTGAAGCTTTCTTT
>.|.|TRBJ1-1|TRBV5-1
CASSQPGEPTEAFF
TGCGCCAGCAGCCAGCCGGGGGAACCCACTGAAGCTTTCTTT
>.|.|TRBJ1-4|TRBV11-2
CASSPQGPATNEKLFF
TGTGCCAGCAGCCCCCAGGGCCCAGCAACTAATGAAAAACTGTTTTTT
>TRBD2|.|TRBJ2-5|TRBV12-5
CASGPGLAGGQETQYF
TGTGCTAGTGGGCCGGGATTAGCGGGAGGTCAAGAGACCCAGTACTTC
>.|once|TRBJ2-7|TRBV6-5
CASSSAPTYEQYF
TGTGCCAGCAGCTCCGCGCCTACCTACGAGCAGTACTTC
>.|once|TRBJ2-7|TRBV7-3
CASSPNGGLTYEQYF
TGTGCCAGCAGCCCGAACGGGGGACTGACCTACGAGCAGTACTTC
>.|.|TRBJ1-1|TRBV6-5
CASSTTGNTEAFF
TGTGCCAGCAGCACTACAGGGAACACTGAAGCTTTCTTT
>TRBD1|.|TRBJ1-2|TRBV7-2
CASSPRQGRDTF
TGTGCCAGCAGCCCTAGACAGGGGCGCGACACCTTC
>.|.|TRBJ1-2|TRBV6-5
CASSLVRGNYGYTF
TGTGCCAGCAGTTTGGTCAGGGGTAACTATGGCTACACCTTC
>TRBD1|.|TRBJ1-1|TRBV5-4
CASSRTGLNTEAFF
TGTGCCAGCAGCAGGACAGGGTTGAACACTGAAGCTTTCTTT
>.|once|TRBJ1-3|TRBV7-2
CASSLEGQGHTIYF
TGTGCCAGCAGCTTAGAGGGTCAGGGTCACACCATATATTTT
>TRBD1|.|TRBJ1-4|TRBV7-2
CASSSFPRGQGGEKLFF
TGTGCCAGCAGCTCCTTTCCTCGGGGACAGGGGGGAGAAAAACTGTTTTTT
>.|.|TRBJ1-3|TRBV10-3
CAIRRGVNSGNTIYF
TGTGCCATCAGGCGGGGAGTTAACTCTGGAAACACCATATATTTT
>TRBD1|.|TRBJ1-1|TRBV4-2
CASSRPTGSTEAFF
TGTGCCAGCAGCCGCCCGACAGGGAGTACTGAAGCTTTCTTT
>TRBD1|.|TRBJ2-6|TRBV7-9
CASSLPTGEPGANVLTF
TGTGCCAGCAGCTTACCAACAGGGGAACCTGGGGCCAACGTCCTGACTTTC
>.|once|TRBJ1-3|TRBV6-5
CASRAPGEGRNTIYF
TGTGCCAGCAGGGCTCCGGGGGAGGGCCGAAACACCATATATTTT
>.|.|TRBJ1-1|TRBV19
CASTPLGGLNTEAFF
TGTGCCAGTACCCCCTTGGGGGGTCTGAACACTGAAGCTTTCTTT
>.|.|TRBJ2-5|TRBV28
CASSLGTLQETQYF
TGTGCCAGCAGTTTAGGGACACTTCAAGAGACCCAGTACTTC
>TRBD2|.|TRBJ2-1|TRBV4-2
CASSQVQVSGGAHEQFF
TGTGCCAGCAGCCAAGTTCAGGTTAGCGGGGGGGCACATGAGCAGTTCTTC
>.|few|TRBJ2-1|TRBV5-1
CASRGHNEQFF
TGCGCCAGCAGGGGCCACAATGAGCAGTTCTTC
>TRBD1|.|TRBJ2-3|TRBV6-6
CASRATGSTDTQYF
TGTGCCAGCAGAGCGACAGGGAGCACAGATACGCAGTATTTT